This is a list of T cell receptor beta chains from one sample in a study of blood T cell repertoires in COVID-19. Using immunoSEQ multiplex PCR, the repertoire was profiled, and TCRdb retains in-frame clones only, with some absent. The data hold about 77,000 clones, with roughly 90% observed a single time. The source material was peripheral blood. The receptors here all came from an elderly woman with active or convalescent COVID-19. CDR3s include the opening cysteine and the closing phenylalanine or tryptophan. Clone sizes are given selectively: once, few, many, or a class where the clone is expanded.

clone size: once
V gene: TRBV7-8
J gene: TRBJ1-4
CDR3 protein: CASSSNRVRANEKLFF

clone size: -
V gene: TRBV10-3
J gene: TRBJ2-7
CDR3 protein: CAISEGDRVGEQYF

clone size: -
V gene: TRBV7-9
J gene: TRBJ2-2
CDR3 protein: CASSRQGYTGELFF

clone size: once
V gene: TRBV7-3
J gene: TRBJ2-5
CDR3 protein: CASSLGTGGPETQYF

clone size: -
V gene: TRBV2
J gene: TRBJ1-5
CDR3 protein: CASRPGQNWGNQPQHF

clone size: -
V gene: TRBV19
J gene: TRBJ1-1
CDR3 protein: CASSPWDSQRTEAFF

clone size: -
V gene: TRBV6-4
J gene: TRBJ1-2
CDR3 protein: CASSDFGLGYTF

clone size: -
V gene: TRBV4-2
J gene: TRBJ1-2
CDR3 protein: CASSQGPALGF

clone size: -
V gene: TRBV24-1
J gene: TRBJ2-1
CDR3 protein: CATSGGNNEQFF

clone size: -
V gene: TRBV30
J gene: TRBJ2-3
CDR3 protein: CACSWTSTDTQYF

clone size: -
V gene: TRBV28
J gene: TRBJ1-1
CDR3 protein: CASSSDGGNTEAFF